The 9 T cell receptor beta chains below were found in one sample sequenced in a study of shared clonotypes between healthy human individuals. The naive CD8 subset, CD45RO-negative cells positively selected for CCR7, excluded terminally differentiated effector memory CD45RA+ cells. Assay: immunoSEQ multiplex PCR; the TCRdb copy retains only in-frame clones and omits some. The sample has about 1,800,000 clones; approximately 94% are singletons. Sequences were obtained from naive CD8+ T cells sorted from blood. Receptor source: a young man in good health.

As concerns this clone: The identical CDR3 is also encoded by other nucleotide sequences in the sample. The genes are TRBV27 and TRBJ2-7; D may be TRBD2 (5 bases). Deletions cut 5 bases from V and 4 bases from J, with 12 bases between. This CDR3 is 13 amino acids long. Germline assignment: CDR1 MNHEY and CDR2 SMNVEV (reference sequence). The CDR3 here is CASSPRTGYEQYF. The CDR3 DNA reads as TGTGCCAGCAGTCCCCGGACTGGGTACGAGCAGTACTTC.

The chain recombines TRBV9 with TRBJ2-3; TRBD2 aligns across 7 bases. V was pared by 3 bases and J by 2 bases, with 12 bases of the junction left unmatched. CDR1 is SGDLS and CDR2 is YYNGEE in the germline V gene. This CDR3 has 17 residues. CDR3: CASSASPSSGDTDTQYF. CDR3 nucleotides: TGTGCCAGCAGCGCAAGCCCCTCTAGCGGAGACACAGATACGCAGTATTTT.

The CDR3 coding sequence is TGTGCCAGCAGTTATATGTTGAAGTCTAGCACAGATACGCAGTATTTT. It encodes CASSYMLKSSTDTQYF. V gene TRBV27 combines with J gene TRBJ2-3; D not resolved. CDR1 MNHEY and CDR2 SMNVEV come from the germline V gene (reference sequence). The CDR3 extends over 16 amino acids. The V gene lost 4 bases and the J gene lost 0 bases, with 14 bases spanning the gap.

Of note for this clone: Other DNA sequences in the sample encode the same CDR3. The CDR3 reads CASSLEGSSYEQYF. The CDR3 nucleotides are TGTGCCAGCAGTTTAGAGGGATCTTCCTACGAGCAGTACTTC. The chain combines TRBV28 with TRBJ2-7, with D perhaps TRBD2 (5 bases). This CDR3 contains 14 residues. Germline loops: CDR1 MDHEN, CDR2 SYDVKM. V lost 2 bases, J lost 1 base, and 9 bases lay in between.

The chain carries TRBV5-1 and TRBJ1-1, with 7 bases identical to TRBD1. The CDR3 spans 13 residues. After removal of 0 bases from V and 8 bases from J, the junction contained 4 bases not matched to a gene. Germline lookup yields CDR1 SGHRS and CDR2 YFSETQ. CDR3 coding DNA: TGCGCCAGCAGCTTGGGTACAGGGGTGGAAGCTTTCTTT. As protein: CASSLGTGVEAFF. Full variable domain (remainder filled in from reference TRBV5-1 and TRBJ1-1): KAGVTQTPRYLIKTRGQQVTLSCSPISGHRSVSWYQQTPGQGLQFLFEYFSETQRNKGNFPGRFSGRQFSNSRSEMNVSTLELGDSALYLCASSLGTGVEAFFGQGTRLTVV.

The V and J genes are TRBV7-2 and TRBJ2-4; 8 bases map to TRBD2. CDR1 and CDR2 from the germline V gene are SGHTA and FQGNSA. Losses at the gene ends were 1 base for V and 1 base for J; bases not matched to a gene: 12. This CDR3 has 19 amino acids. CDR3 DNA sequence: TGTGCCAGCAGCTTAGGTGCTAGCGGGTACCCCTTGGCCAAAAACATTCAGTACTTC. Encoded protein: CASSLGASGYPLAKNIQYF.

On this clone: The same CDR3 can be traced to other DNA sequences in this sample. The V gene is TRBV5-1, the J gene TRBJ1-2; TRBD1 is a possible D gene (5 bases). CDR3 size: 13 residues. The germline V gene encodes CDR1 SGHRS and CDR2 YFSETQ. V dropped 0 bases and J dropped 5 bases, with 8 bases sitting between them. CDR3 residues: CASSLGQLYGYTF. The CDR3 bases are TGCGCCAGCAGCTTGGGACAGCTTTATGGCTACACCTTC.

The chain recombines TRBV27 with TRBJ2-1; 10 bases are a match to TRBD2. Germline V gene data show CDR1 as MNHEY and CDR2 as SMNVEV (reference sequence). V trimming: 5 bases; J trimming: 7 bases; junction bases outside the gene matches: 11. CDR3 size: 16 residues. The CDR3 region has the DNA TGTGCCAGCAGTCCCTCCCTTGGACTAGCGGCAAATGAGCAGTTCTTC. Encoded protein: CASSPSLGLAANEQFF.

The chain employs TRBV6-5 and TRBJ2-2; D is undetermined. Germline assignment: CDR1 MNHEY and CDR2 SVGAGI. This CDR3 is built from 15 residues. V was pared by 0 bases and J by 6 bases, with 11 bases between. CDR3 region: CASSYSTSGAGELFF. CDR3 coding DNA: TGTGCCAGCAGTTACTCGACCTCTGGAGCCGGGGAGCTGTTTTTT.